The clone carrying this T cell receptor (beta chain) was picked up many times. As handled by the study authors: From reference gene primer amplification, estimates of nucleated cell counts were derived. TCRdb keeps only in-frame clones here, not all; method: immunoSEQ multiplex PCR. V, J and clone size were drawn from that table, and D and trimming were deduced from the DNA. The sample has under 200,000 clones, 80% to 90% seen once; the top ten hold around 8.3%. These data originate in a study of blood T cell repertoires in COVID-19. Study-wide background: Collection of acute and convalescent COVID-19 samples took place in the United States, Italy and Spain. T cells, B-cell-depleted T cells, or PBMCs supplied cDNA or gDNA.

Trimming pared 7 bases from V and 1 base from J, leaving 13 bases between. CDR1 and CDR2 (germline): SNHLY, FYNNEI. CDR3 size: 14 residues. This chain joins TRBV2 and TRBJ1-1; D remains unclear. Material for sequencing was peripheral blood. The receptor comes from a man between 60 and 75 years old with acute or convalescent COVID-19. Here the CDR3 reads CASKGQAGNTEAFF. CDR3 nucleotides: TGTGCCAGCAAGGGTCAGGCGGGGAACACTGAAGCTTTCTTT.